This T cell receptor (beta chain) was retrieved from a study of spatial heterogeneity in lung cancer. About the research overall: Consistent detection of more beta-chain than alpha-chain sequences was observed. Study-wide results and limits: Tumor mutation count correlated with how many alpha and beta TCRs expanded intratumorally.

Time point here: sample taken at primary tumor resection. Judged by abundance, this clonotype is medium-sized. Its antigen is unidentified. The V segment lost 8 bases and the J segment 6 bases; nucleotides outside the gene matches: 19. The CDR3 extends over 16 amino acids. TCRdb fed the 5' RACE reads into MiXCR, producing one record per CDR3 protein. The sample includes approximately 5,000 distinct CDR3 sequences, approximately 8% seen only once; the top ten take 32%. The genes are TRBV23-1 and TRBJ2-7, with 7 bases that match TRBD1. TRBV23-1 is given ORF status, its function remaining uncertain. Sequences were derived from lung tumor tissue, sampled at surgery. The TCR sequence derives from a female donor with early-stage non-small cell lung cancer. The CDR3 loop reads CASGPPGGKLGCEQYF. For the CDR3, the DNA is TGCGCCAGCGGCCCCCCAGGGGGAAAACTCGGTTGCGAGCAGTACTTC.